The 31 T cell receptor beta chains in this list originate from one sample, sequenced in a study of CD8+CD57+ T cells in acquired aplastic anemia. Selection for sequencing was limited to patients who had shown CD8+CD57+ cell expansion by flow cytometry. The use of genomic DNA as template underpinned the TCR beta VDJ and CDR3 profiling. TCRdb re-analysed the reads in MiXCR, keeping a single row per CDR3 protein. The data contain under 200,000 distinct CDR3 sequences, approximately 52% of them seen just once; the ten biggest clones take up about 1.7%. The specimen sequenced was sorted CD4+, CD8+, or CD8+CD57+ T cells (not recorded which) from PBMCs. Receptors originate from a human donor with aplastic anemia.

Ten or more counts support this clonotype. The CDR3 DNA sequence: TGCAGTGCTAGAGGGCTAGCGGGGGGGCCTGATACGCAGTATTTT. This gives the protein CSARGLAGGPDTQYF. The genes are TRBV20-1 and TRBJ2-3; TRBD2 matches at 12 bases. J lost 6 bases, V lost 1 base, and 5 bases had no gene match. The length of the CDR3 is 15 residues. Germline V gene data show CDR1 as DFQATT and CDR2 as SNEGSKA (reference sequence).

This clonotype has at least ten counts. The chain recombines TRBV20-1 with TRBJ2-2; tentative D call: TRBD2 (7 bases). The CDR3 contains 16 residues. The V and J ends lost 2 bases and 5 bases respectively, with 18 bases between them. CDR1 is DFQATT, CDR2 SNEGSKA, per germline (reference sequence). This CDR3 is CSARPYRGGKTGELFF. CDR3 DNA sequence: TGCAGTGCTAGACCCTATAGGGGGGGGAAGACCGGGGAGCTGTTTTTT.

This clonotype was seen repeatedly, ten times or more. The rearrangement joins TRBV10-3 to TRBJ1-2; D remains unclear. The germline CDR1 and CDR2 sequences are ENHRY and SYGVKD. CDR3 length: 13 residues. The V end was cut by 10 bases, the J end by 3 bases, with 15 bases between. Written as DNA, the CDR3 is TGTGCCACTAAGCTCTCCTCGGACTATGGCTACACCTTC. Its protein is CATKLSSDYGYTF.

This clonotype was picked up many times. The J gene is TRBJ1-1, the V gene TRBV2; TRBD1 agrees at 7 bases. Per germline, CDR1 SNHLY and CDR2 FYNNEI. With V trimmed by 8 bases and J by 4 bases, 10 bases remained unmatched. The CDR3 runs to 14 residues. CDR3 in amino acids: CASAREGATTEAFF. The CDR3 nucleotides read TGTGCCAGCGCTCGCGAGGGGGCGACCACTGAAGCTTTCTTT.

V gene TRBV20-1 combines with J gene TRBJ2-7; 8 nucleotides align to TRBD1. V trimming: 8 bases; J trimming: 5 bases; junction bases outside the gene matches: 8. The CDR3 length is 12 residues. Germline assignment: CDR1 DFQATT and CDR2 SNEGSKA (reference sequence). CDR3 DNA sequence: TGCAGTTCCCCGGGACAGGCCGACGAGCAGTACTTC. Protein product: CSSPGQADEQYF.

This clonotype was seen many times. CDR3 sequence reads: CASSSNLYSGANVLTF. The CDR3 region has the DNA TGTGCCAGCAGCTCGAACCTGTACTCTGGGGCCAACGTCCTGACTTTC. The rearrangement joins TRBV5-6 to TRBJ2-6; D not resolved. Trimming left V 3 bases short and J 0 bases short, with 10 bases between. This CDR3 has 16 residues. Per germline, CDR1 SGHDT and CDR2 YYEEEE.

Turning to this clonotype: A much more abundant neighbour one base away suggests this may be a read error. The CDR3: CASSLGSRGNEKLFF. As DNA, the CDR3 is TGTGCCAGCAGCTTAGGATCCCGAGGTAATGAAAAACTGTTTTTT. The gene calls are TRBV7-9 and TRBJ1-4; D unresolved. Germline-derived CDR1 and CDR2 are SEHNR and FQNEAQ (reference sequence). This CDR3 is built from 15 residues. The V and J ends lost 1 base and 4 bases respectively, with 10 bases between them.

In the case of this clonotype: This may arise from a read error, as a much more abundant clone is one base away. The chain couples TRBV12-3 or TRBV12-4 to TRBJ2-2, with TRBD2 identical over 7 bases. The J segment lost 6 bases and the V segment lost 11 bases, leaving 12 bases of the junction unmatched. The CDR3 consists of 14 residues. The CDR3 bases are TGTGCCGGCGCTACGGGAGGTATCGCCGGGGAGCTGTTTTTT. It is translated as CAGATGGIAGELFF.

The chain carries TRBV18 and TRBJ1-5; perhaps TRBD1 as D (6 bases). Trimming shortened V by 6 bases and J by 3 bases, and 18 bases separated the two germline ends. From germline, CDR1 is KGHSH and CDR2 LQKENI. This CDR3 is built from 16 residues. The chain's CDR3 is CASSPGASKVNQPQHF. CDR3 nucleotides: TGTGCCAGCTCGCCAGGGGCGTCAAAGGTCAATCAGCCCCAGCATTTT.

This clonotype has a count of ten or more. The gene calls are TRBV11-2 and TRBJ2-1; TRBD1 matches 8 bases. There are 13 residues in the CDR3. Germline V CDR1 and CDR2: SGHAT, FQNNGV. After removal of 4 bases from V and 9 bases from J, the junction contained 5 bases not matched to a gene. For the CDR3, the DNA is TGTGCCAGCAGCTACGGAACAGGGGGTGAGCAGTTCTTC. This sequence encodes CASSYGTGGEQFF.

This clonotype showed up many times. The CDR3 loop reads CASSTTGGASYEQYF. The CDR3 DNA follows: TGTGCCAGCAGTACTACAGGGGGCGCGTCCTACGAGCAGTACTTC. The chain has TRBV2 and TRBJ2-7, with 9 bases identical to TRBD1. Germline assignment: CDR1 SNHLY and CDR2 FYNNEI. The length of the CDR3 is 15 residues. J lost 1 base, V lost 5 bases, and 6 bases had no gene match. Combining the CDR3 with reference TRBV2 and TRBJ2-7 gives the whole variable domain EPEVTQTPSHQVTQMGQEVILRCVPISNHLYFYWYRQILGQKVEFLVSFYNNEISEKSEIFDDQFSVERPDGSNFTLKIRSTKLEDSAMYFCASSTTGGASYEQYFGPGTRLTVT.

This clonotype was observed at least ten times. The chain uses TRBV10-3 and TRBJ2-3; the match to TRBD1 covers 7 bases. The V gene's germline CDR1 is ENHRY and CDR2 SYGVKD. This CDR3 comprises 17 residues. The junction had 13 bases not matched to a gene; V was cut back by 6 bases and J by 1 base. CDR3: CAIRPGQQGWGTDTQYF. The CDR3 bases are TGTGCCATCAGACCGGGACAGCAGGGATGGGGCACAGATACGCAGTATTTT.

In this sample, this clonotype turned up many times. The chain employs TRBV11-2 and TRBJ1-1, with 8 bases fitting TRBD1. This CDR3 has 17 residues. V was clipped by 1 base and J by 6 bases; unmatched bases: 13. The germline CDR1 and CDR2 sequences are SGHAT and FQNNGV. The CDR3 DNA follows: TGTGCCAGCAGCTTAGGACCCCTGGACAGGGTGAAGGCTGAAGCTTTCTTT. The encoded protein is CASSLGPLDRVKAEAFF.

This clonotype was recorded a few times. The chain carries TRBV15 and TRBJ2-5; D call uncertain. V gave up 3 bases and J gave up 5 bases, with 10 bases separating them. The CDR3 length is 13 residues. Germline-derived CDR1 and CDR2 are LNHNV and YYDKDF (reference sequence). This CDR3 is CATSRRQWETQYF. Written as DNA, the CDR3 is TGTGCCACCAGCAGGAGGCAGTGGGAGACCCAGTACTTC.

This clonotype was counted many times. The chain links TRBV20-1 to TRBJ1-5; D ambiguous. V was trimmed by 4 bases and J by 1 base, leaving 8 bases between them. The germline V gene encodes CDR1 DFQATT and CDR2 SNEGSKA (reference sequence). The CDR3 covers 13 residues. CDR3 sequence reads: CSATLGSNQPQHF. In DNA, the CDR3 is TGCAGTGCTACTCTCGGAAGCAATCAGCCCCAGCATTTT.

This clonotype showed up just a few times. The rearrangement joins TRBV7-8 to TRBJ2-7, with 7 bases aligning to TRBD1. CDR3 length equals 15 residues. Germline V gene sequence: CDR1 SGHVS, CDR2 FQNEAQ. V lost 5 bases, J lost 2 bases, and 9 bases stayed unmatched. CDR3 residues: CASSPGTAIPYEQYF. The CDR3 DNA reads as TGTGCCAGCAGCCCAGGGACAGCCATCCCCTACGAGCAGTACTTC.

In this sample, this clonotype turned up many times. The chain recombines TRBV6-1 with TRBJ2-3; D might be TRBD2 (7 bases). Per germline, CDR1 MNHNS and CDR2 SASEGT. Trimming shortened V by 5 bases and J by 4 bases, and 16 bases separated the two germline ends. This CDR3 spans 15 amino acids. CDR3 loop: CASSRGKGGPDTQYF. CDR3 bases: TGTGCCAGCAGTCGGGGTAAGGGGGGGCCAGATACGCAGTATTTT.

This clonotype was recorded at least ten times. The genes are TRBV5-1 and TRBJ2-1; D is possibly TRBD1 or TRBD2 (5 bases each). Germline V lookup: CDR1 SGHRS, CDR2 YFSETQ. This CDR3 region has 15 residues. V lost 3 bases and J lost 1, with 11 bases in between. CDR3 bases: TGCGCCAGCAGCTCCGGTGGGGGTTCCTACAATGAGCAGTTCTTC. Translated, it gives CASSSGGGSYNEQFF.

The V call is TRBV19, the J call TRBJ2-1; tentatively, D is TRBD2 (6 bases). CDR1 and CDR2 from the germline V gene are LNHDA and SQIVND (reference sequence). V lost 6 bases and J lost 7, with 19 bases in between. The CDR3 totals 15 residues. CDR3 protein: CASRRLVNRENEQFF. The CDR3 nucleotides are TGTGCCAGTAGACGACTAGTCAATAGGGAAAATGAGCAGTTCTTC.

In the case of this clonotype: Since a much larger clone is just one base distant, this may be a read error. The CDR3 ends on some other residue instead of the conserved phenylalanine or tryptophan, so this is likely a read error. The V gene is TRBV30, the J gene TRBJ1-5, with D tentatively TRBD1 (6 bases). Looked up from germline, CDR1 is GTSNPN and CDR2 is SVGIG (reference sequence). V was trimmed by 2 bases and J by 1 base, leaving 6 bases between them. The CDR3 spans 13 residues. CDR3 loop: CAWSTGSNQPQHL. In nucleotides, the CDR3 is TGTGCCTGGAGTACAGGGAGCAATCAGCCCCAGCATCTT.

This clonotype was observed a single time. This chain joins TRBV29-1 and TRBJ2-5, with D possibly being TRBD2 (6 bases). The CDR3 covers 13 residues. Germline CDR1 SQVTM, CDR2 ANQGSEA. The V and J ends lost 6 bases and 7 bases respectively, with 18 bases between them. DNA for the CDR3: TGCAGCGTCAAGGTGGGGGACTCCGGGACCCAGTACTTC. Its translation is CSVKVGDSGTQYF.

This clonotype was counted only a few times. V gene TRBV10-3 combines with J gene TRBJ2-7; 8 bases line up with TRBD2. This CDR3 has 15 amino acids. J gave up 0 bases and V 10 bases, and 11 bases lay outside the gene matches. The germline V gene has CDR1 ENHRY and CDR2 SYGVKD. The CDR3 reads CASSRGGAGSYEQYF. The CDR3 DNA follows: TGTGCCAGCTCTCGGGGGGGGGCCGGCTCCTACGAGCAGTACTTC.

The chain combines TRBV7-2 with TRBJ1-3, with no clear D. This CDR3 spans 12 amino acids. V lost 3 bases and J 8 bases, leaving 8 bases between the germline ends. The germline gives CDR1 SGHTA, CDR2 FQGNSA. This CDR3 is CASSFVPDTIYF. DNA of the CDR3: TGTGCCAGCAGCTTTGTTCCGGACACCATATATTTT.

This clonotype occurred many times. The chain links TRBV7-8 to TRBJ2-1; unclear D gene. Germline CDR1 reads SGHVS; CDR2 reads FQNEAQ. This CDR3 comprises 14 residues. V was pared by 2 bases and J by 5 bases, with 10 bases between. As DNA, the CDR3 is TGTGCCAGCAGCTTATTTGATCCTGACAATGAGCAGTTCTTC. This codes for CASSLFDPDNEQFF.

The count of this clonotype is one. This rearrangement joins TRBV9 to TRBJ1-2, with D perhaps matching TRBD1 (5 bases). The CDR3 loop spans 15 amino acids. The V end was cut by 0 bases, the J end by 1 base, with 10 bases between. Germline CDR1 is SGDLS and CDR2 is YYNGEE. CDR3 amino acids: CASSVGRDVNYGYTF. As DNA, the CDR3 is TGTGCCAGCAGCGTAGGGAGGGACGTTAACTATGGCTACACCTTC.

Ten or more counts support this clonotype. The chain has TRBV9 and TRBJ2-5; TRBD1 is a possible D gene (6 bases). The CDR3 runs 13 residues. Looked up from germline, CDR1 is SGDLS and CDR2 is YYNGEE. Trimming shortened V by 3 bases and J by 5 bases, and 11 bases separated the two germline ends. The DNA for the CDR3 is TGTGCCAGCAGCGCTACAGGGTTGGAGACCCAGTACTTC. Translating it yields CASSATGLETQYF.

The V call is TRBV18, the J call TRBJ2-5; 10 bases are a match to TRBD2. This CDR3 has 14 amino acids. CDR1 is KGHSH and CDR2 is LQKENI in the germline V gene. The junction had 5 bases not matched to a gene; V was cut back by 3 bases and J by 7 bases. This CDR3 is CASSPASGSGTQYF. Written as DNA, the CDR3 is TGTGCCAGCTCACCGGCTAGCGGGAGCGGGACCCAGTACTTC. Using reference TRBV18 and TRBJ2-5 for the parts outside the CDR3, the full variable domain is NAGVMQNPRHLVRRRGQEARLRCSPMKGHSHVYWYRQLPEEGLKFMVYLQKENIIDESGMPKERFSAEFPKEGPSILRIQQVVRGDSAAYFCASSPASGSGTQYFGPGTRLLVL.

This clonotype was seen more than once but under ten times. The rearrangement uses TRBV28 and TRBJ1-5; the D is unclear. The CDR3 is 16 residues long. CDR1 is MDHEN and CDR2 is SYDVKM in the germline V gene. V lost 1 base to trimming and J lost 2 bases, with 12 bases between them. In nucleotides, the CDR3 is TGTGCCAGCAGTTTATTTGAGGGTGCGGGCAATCAGCCCCAGCATTTT. Translation: CASSLFEGAGNQPQHF. Filled out from reference TRBV28 and TRBJ1-5, the complete variable domain reads DVKVTQSSRYLVKRTGEKVFLECVQDMDHENMFWYRQDPGLGLRLIYFSYDVKMKEKGDIPEGYSVSREKKERFSLILESASTNQTSMYLCASSLFEGAGNQPQHFGDGTRLSIL.

The chain has TRBV6-1 and TRBJ1-6; 7 bases agree with TRBD1. The CDR3 is 16 residues long. Germline CDR1 and CDR2: MNHNS and SASEGT. Trimming cost V 7 bases and J 2 bases; bases outside gene matches: 8. CDR3 sequence: CASKKGALTYNSPLHF. In nucleotides, the CDR3 is TGTGCCAGCAAAAAGGGGGCCTTAACCTATAATTCACCCCTCCACTTT.

The V gene is TRBV9, the J gene TRBJ2-7; TRBD2 matches 15 bases. Germline CDR1 SGDLS, CDR2 YYNGEE. V lost 0 bases and J lost 2; bases outside the gene matches: 6. This CDR3 has 18 amino acids. CDR3 nucleotide sequence: TGTGCCAGCAGCGTAGGAGGGACTAGCGGGGGGAGCGCCTACGAGCAGTACTTC. Its translation: CASSVGGTSGGSAYEQYF.

This clonotype was found many times. V and J are TRBV7-2 and TRBJ1-4; the D gene is possibly TRBD1 (5 bases). V gave up 1 base and J gave up 8 bases, with 11 bases separating them. Germline V CDR1 and CDR2: SGHTA, FQGNSA. The CDR3 is 14 residues long. This CDR3 is CASSLVAGMEKLFF. The CDR3 coding sequence is TGTGCCAGCAGCTTAGTGGCAGGGATGGAAAAACTGTTTTTT.